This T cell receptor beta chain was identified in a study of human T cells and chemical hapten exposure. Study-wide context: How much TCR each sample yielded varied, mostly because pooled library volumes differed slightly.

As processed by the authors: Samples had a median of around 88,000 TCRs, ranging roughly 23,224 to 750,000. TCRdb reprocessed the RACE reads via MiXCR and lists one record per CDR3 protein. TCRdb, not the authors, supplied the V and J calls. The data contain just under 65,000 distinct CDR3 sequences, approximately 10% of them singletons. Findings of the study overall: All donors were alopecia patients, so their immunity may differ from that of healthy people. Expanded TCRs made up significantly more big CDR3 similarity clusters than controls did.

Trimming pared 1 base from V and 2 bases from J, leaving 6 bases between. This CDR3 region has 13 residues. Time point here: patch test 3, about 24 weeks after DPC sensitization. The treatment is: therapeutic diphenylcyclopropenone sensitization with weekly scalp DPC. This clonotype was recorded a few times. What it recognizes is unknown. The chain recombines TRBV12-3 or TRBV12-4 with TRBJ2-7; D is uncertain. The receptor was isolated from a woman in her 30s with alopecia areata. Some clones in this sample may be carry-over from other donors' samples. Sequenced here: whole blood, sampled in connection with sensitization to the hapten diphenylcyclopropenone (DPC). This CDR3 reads CASSLGVTYEQYF. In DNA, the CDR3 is TGTGCCAGCAGTTTAGGAGTCACCTACGAGCAGTACTTC.